Below, 2 T cell receptor beta chains from the same sample are listed, as sequenced in a study of CD8 T cells in Susac syndrome. RNA totalling about 0.45 to 1 ug underwent reverse transcription with random hexamers. TCRdb used MiXCR to reprocess the immunoSEQ multiplex PCR reads, holding one entry per CDR3 protein. In the table there are a few hundred thousand distinct CDR3 sequences, 95% of which are singletons. The source material was CD4+ T cells from PBMCs. The receptor set was obtained from a human donor with multiple sclerosis.

The V and J genes are TRBV3-1 and TRBJ2-7; D possibly matches TRBD1 or TRBD2 (5 bases each). Trimming pared 2 bases from V and 11 bases from J, leaving 22 bases between. The CDR3 runs 15 residues. CDR1 and CDR2 from the germline V gene are LGHDT and YNNKEL (reference sequence). DNA for the CDR3: TGTGCCAGCAGCCAACACCTGGGGGTCTCGGTCGAAGAGTACTTC. It yields the protein CASSQHLGVSVEEYF.

V is TRBV30 and J is TRBJ1-2; D uncertain. V lost 1 base, J lost 4 bases, and 10 bases lay in between. Germline loops: CDR1 GTSNPN, CDR2 SVGIG (reference sequence). There are 13 residues in the CDR3. The CDR3 loop reads CAWSGGVFYGYTF. The CDR3 DNA sequence: TGTGCCTGGAGTGGGGGAGTCTTCTATGGCTACACCTTC.